The 5 T cell receptor beta chains in this list originate from one sample, sequenced in a study of blood T cell repertoires in COVID-19. Sequenced by immunoSEQ multiplex PCR; TCRdb stores in-frame clones only, minus some. The sample holds approximately 300,000 clones, 80% to 95% seen once. Sequenced input: peripheral blood. The receptors derive from a woman in her 30s with COVID-19, enrolled during active disease.

This clone appeared once. The rearrangement uses TRBV6-5 and TRBJ2-5; 7 bases are a match to TRBD1. Trimming removed 6 bases from V and 4 bases from J; junction bases left unmatched: 5. From germline, CDR1 is MNHEY and CDR2 SVGAGI. This CDR3 region has 13 residues. CDR3 coding DNA: TGTGCCAGCAGGGAGACAGGGCTAGAGACCCAGTACTTC. It codes for CASRETGLETQYF.

This rearrangement joins TRBV5-1 to TRBJ1-1; 10 nucleotides line up with TRBD1. Germline CDR1 is SGHRS and CDR2 is YFSETQ. This CDR3 is built from 14 residues. The V segment lost 6 bases and the J segment 3 bases; nucleotides outside the gene matches: 5. CDR3 sequence (DNA): TGCGCCAGCACCCGAGGACAGGGGGACACTGAAGCTTTCTTT. It codes for CASTRGQGDTEAFF. The whole variable domain, filled in from reference TRBV5-1 and TRBJ1-1, reads KAGVTQTPRYLIKTRGQQVTLSCSPISGHRSVSWYQQTPGQGLQFLFEYFSETQRNKGNFPGRFSGRQFSNSRSEMNVSTLELGDSALYLCASTRGQGDTEAFFGQGTRLTVV.

The chain couples TRBV24-1 to TRBJ2-7, with 11 bases identical to TRBD2. Per germline, CDR1 KGHDR and CDR2 SFDVKD. V trimming: 5 bases; J trimming: 0 bases; junction bases outside the gene matches: 8. The CDR3 length is 17 residues. The CDR3 spells CATSGLAGSGASYEQYF. The CDR3 DNA is TGTGCCACCAGTGGACTAGCGGGATCCGGAGCCTCCTACGAGCAGTACTTC.

The chain employs TRBV28 and TRBJ1-4; 9 nucleotides line up with TRBD1. From germline, CDR1 is MDHEN and CDR2 SYDVKM. J lost 3 bases, V lost 3 bases, and 11 bases had no gene match. This CDR3 has 18 amino acids. The CDR3 reads CASSLGQGKIGANEKLFF. The CDR3 bases are TGTGCCAGCAGTTTGGGACAGGGTAAAATCGGAGCTAATGAAAAACTGTTTTTT.

The chain uses TRBV29-1 and TRBJ1-2; D may be TRBD1 (6 bases). The CDR3 runs 11 residues. The germline V gene encodes CDR1 SQVTM and CDR2 ANQGSEA. V lost 4 bases, J lost 6 bases, and 9 bases lay in between. CDR3 DNA sequence: TGCAGCGTTGCCCAGGGGAATGGCTACACCTTC. Residues: CSVAQGNGYTF.